The 2 T cell receptor beta chains below come from one sample, sequenced in a study of cytomegalovirus exposure and HLA in healthy donors. The primer mix had 60 Vbeta and 13 Jbeta primers. Produced via immunoSEQ multiplex PCR; TCRdb's table is partial and in-frame only. Found here are about 100,000 clones, roughly a tenth of them singletons; the top ten hold about 5.7%. The material sequenced was PBMCs. The receptors derive from a middle-aged man in good health and CMV-seropositive.

This clone was picked up a small number of times. The rearrangement uses TRBV19 and TRBJ2-2, with 14 bases that match TRBD2. CDR3 size: 16 residues. V lost 4 bases to trimming and J lost 6 bases; unmatched junction nucleotides: 4. Germline V CDR1 and CDR2: LNHDA, SQIVND (reference sequence). In DNA form, the CDR3 reads TGTGCCAGTAGTAGAACGACTAGCGGGAGGGCCGGGGAGCTGTTTTTT. Amino acids: CASSRTTSGRAGELFF.

The V and J genes are TRBV6-1 and TRBJ2-7; D gene unclear. Germline-derived CDR1 and CDR2 are MNHNS and SASEGT. The CDR3 loop spans 13 amino acids. Trimming shortened V by 7 bases and J by 1 base, and 11 bases separated the two germline ends. The CDR3 reads CASNPDTSYEQYF. As DNA, the CDR3 is TGTGCCAGCAACCCCGACACGTCCTACGAGCAGTACTTC.